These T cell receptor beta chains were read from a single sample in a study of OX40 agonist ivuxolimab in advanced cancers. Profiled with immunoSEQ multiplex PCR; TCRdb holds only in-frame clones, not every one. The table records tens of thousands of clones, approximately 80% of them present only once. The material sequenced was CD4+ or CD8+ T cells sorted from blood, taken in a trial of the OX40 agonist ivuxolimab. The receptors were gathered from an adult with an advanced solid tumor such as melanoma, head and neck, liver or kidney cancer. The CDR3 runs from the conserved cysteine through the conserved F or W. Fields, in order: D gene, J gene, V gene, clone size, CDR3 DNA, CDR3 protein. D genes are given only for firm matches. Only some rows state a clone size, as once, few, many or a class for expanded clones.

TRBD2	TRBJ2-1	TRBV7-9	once	TGTGCCAGCAGCACGGGACTAGCGGGAGCGACTGAGCAGTTCTTC	CASSTGLAGATEQFF
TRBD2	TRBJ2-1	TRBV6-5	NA	TGTGCCTCGTCTAGCGGATCCTACAATGAGCAGTTCTTC	CASSSGSYNEQFF
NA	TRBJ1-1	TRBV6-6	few	TGTGCCAGCAGCCCCGCCGGGGCTGGGACTGAAGCTTTCTTT	CASSPAGAGTEAFF
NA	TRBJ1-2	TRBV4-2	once	TGTGCCAGCAGCCAAGACTTAAGAATCTACACCTTC	CASSQDLRIYTF
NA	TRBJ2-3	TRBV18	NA	TGTGCCAGCTCACCGGGGATCACAGATACGCAGTATTTT	CASSPGITDTQYF
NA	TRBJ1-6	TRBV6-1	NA	TGTGCCAGCAGCCCTTTAGGATCCTATAATTCACCCCTCCACTTT	CASSPLGSYNSPLHF
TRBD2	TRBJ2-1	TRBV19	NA	TGTGCCAGTACGCCGCGACTAGCGGGAGGGCCTGGTTACAATGAGCAGTTCTTC	CASTPRLAGGPGYNEQFF
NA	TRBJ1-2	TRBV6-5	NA	TGTGCCAGCAGTTACTCGATGGTTGGGGGCTATGGCTACACCTTC	CASSYSMVGGYGYTF
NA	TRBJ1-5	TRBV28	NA	TGTGCCAGCAGTGCCCCGGGGGGTGGTCAGCCCCAGCATTTT	CASSAPGGGQPQHF
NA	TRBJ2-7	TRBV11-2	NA	TGTGCCAGCAGCTTAGCAGATCCCTACGAGCAGTACTTC	CASSLADPYEQYF
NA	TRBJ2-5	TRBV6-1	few	TGTGCCAGCAGTGAGGCCAGGGGAAAAGAGACCCAGTACTTC	CASSEARGKETQYF
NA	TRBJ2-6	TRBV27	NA	TGTGCCAGCAGTTTATTGGTCTCTGGGGCCAACGTCCTGACTTTC	CASSLLVSGANVLTF
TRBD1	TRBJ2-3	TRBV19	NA	TGTGCCAGTAGCCCTTATTACAGGGGGATCGCAGATACGCAGTATTTT	CASSPYYRGIADTQYF
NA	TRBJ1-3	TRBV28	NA	TGTGCCAGCAGTTTCCCCACAGGAAACACCATATATTTT	CASSFPTGNTIYF
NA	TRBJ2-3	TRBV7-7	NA	TGTGCCAGCAGCTTTGGCAGCACAGATACGCAGTATTTT	CASSFGSTDTQYF
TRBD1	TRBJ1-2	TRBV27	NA	TGTGCCAGCAGGACAGGGACGGCTAACTATGGCTACACCTTC	CASRTGTANYGYTF
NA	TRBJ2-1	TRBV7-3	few	TGTGCCAGCAGCCTTTCGGGAGACTATGAGCAGTTCTTC	CASSLSGDYEQFF
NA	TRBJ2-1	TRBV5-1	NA	TGCGCCAGCAGCCCGGACAATAACAATGAGCAGTTCTTC	CASSPDNNNEQFF
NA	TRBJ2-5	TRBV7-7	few	TGTGCCAGCAGCTTAACTGGGAATGGGGTGGGGACCCAGTACTTC	CASSLTGNGVGTQYF
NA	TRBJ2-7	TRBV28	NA	TGTGCCAGCAGTGGCCGTGGATACGAGCAGTACTTC	CASSGRGYEQYF
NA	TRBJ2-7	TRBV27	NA	TGTGCCAGTTCACAGGCGGGCCTGAGGCCCGGAGGCGAGCAGTACTTC	CASSQAGLRPGGEQYF
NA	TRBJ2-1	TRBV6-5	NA	TGTGCCAGCAGTTCCGAGAGCTCCTACAATGAGCAGTTCTTC	CASSSESSYNEQFF
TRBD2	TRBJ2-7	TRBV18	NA	TGTGCCAGCTCACGAGGGACTAGCGGCTACGAGCAGTACTTC	CASSRGTSGYEQYF
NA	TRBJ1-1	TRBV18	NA	TGTGCCAGCTCACCACAAAAGAACACTGAAGCTTTCTTT	CASSPQKNTEAFF
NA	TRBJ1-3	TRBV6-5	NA	TGTGCCAGTCGAGACGGGAGCTCTGGAAACACCATATATTTT	CASRDGSSGNTIYF
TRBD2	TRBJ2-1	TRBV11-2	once	TGTGCCAGCAGCTTAGACCTACTAGCGGGAGTTCACAATGAGCAGTTCTTC	CASSLDLLAGVHNEQFF
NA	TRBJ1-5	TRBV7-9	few	TGTGCCAGCAGTTCCGCCCTAGGAGGGAGCAATCAGCCCCAGCATTTT	CASSSALGGSNQPQHF
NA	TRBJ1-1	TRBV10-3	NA	TGTGCCATCAGCCCCGGGAGAAACACTGAAGCTTTCTTT	CAISPGRNTEAFF
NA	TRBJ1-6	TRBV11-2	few	TGTGCCAGCAGCTTAGTCCGGGGTAACAATTCACCCCTCCACTTT	CASSLVRGNNSPLHF
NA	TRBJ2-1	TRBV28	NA	TGTGCCAGCAGTCTATTCAATGAGCAGTTCTTC	CASSLFNEQFF